The 30 T cell receptor beta chains listed next were all sequenced from one sample in a study of cytomegalovirus exposure and HLA in healthy donors (TCRdb year 2017). Library creation used the immunoSEQ multiplex PCR assay. A mixture of 60 forward primers for TCR Vbeta segments and 13 reverse primers for TCR Jbeta segments was used in the multiplex PCR. TCRdb obtained this table from immuneACCESS and retained in-frame rearrangements with V and J assigned. These tables miss some clones; where compared with another copy, unresolved V genes account for less than half of the shortfall, and the remainder is unexplained. In this sample the table shows roughly 130,000 clones, 80% of which occur a single time. 1% of the sample is in the top ten clones. The sample consisted of PBMCs. All receptors derive from a man aged 35 to 55 in good health and CMV-seronegative.

V gene TRBV19 combines with J gene TRBJ1-4, with D unclear. The V gene lost 8 bases and the J gene lost 5 bases, with 12 bases spanning the gap. The CDR3 is made up of 13 amino acids. Germline-derived CDR1 and CDR2 are LNHDA and SQIVND (reference sequence). The CDR3 region has the DNA TGTGCCAGTCATCGGCAGGCGAATGAAAAACTGTTTTTT. Its translation: CASHRQANEKLFF.

CDR3 in DNA: TGTGCCAGCAAGCGGACAGGCGGTGGGTATGGCTACACCTTC. This gives the protein CASKRTGGGYGYTF. This chain uses TRBV27 with TRBJ1-2, with 7 bases fitting TRBD1. There are 14 residues in the CDR3. Germline CDR1 reads MNHEY; CDR2 reads SMNVEV (reference sequence). Unmatched junction bases numbered 10, after V lost 7 bases and J lost 5 bases.

V usage is TRBV9 and J usage is TRBJ2-1; 9 nucleotides align to TRBD1. Germline assignment: CDR1 SGDLS and CDR2 YYNGEE. This CDR3 spans 15 amino acids. Losses at the gene ends were 1 base for V and 16 bases for J; bases not matched to a gene: 15. In DNA, the CDR3 is TGTGCCAGCAGCGTACCGGGACAGGGAACTACACATTTATTCTTC. As protein: CASSVPGQGTTHLFF.

This sequence joins TRBV30 and TRBJ2-7; 11 bases fit TRBD2. Germline CDR1 is GTSNPN and CDR2 is SVGIG (reference sequence). V lost 3 bases to trimming and J lost 3 bases; unmatched junction nucleotides: 4. The CDR3 sequence is 14 residues long. CDR3 sequence: CAWRGGLADYEQYF. CDR3 DNA sequence: TGTGCCTGGAGGGGGGGACTAGCGGACTACGAGCAGTACTTC.

A single count supports this clone. The chain combines TRBV30 with TRBJ2-7; 8 nucleotides agree with TRBD1. The length of the CDR3 is 14 residues. Germline trimming cut 4 bases from V and 2 bases from J; bases unmatched to any gene: 7. CDR1 and CDR2 (germline): GTSNPN, SVGIG (reference sequence). The CDR3 bases are TGTGCCTGGAATGGACAGGGCATGACCTACGAGCAGTACTTC. This encodes CAWNGQGMTYEQYF.

The chain has TRBV28 and TRBJ2-1; weak D call: TRBD2 (7 bases). The CDR3 has 16 residues. The V end was cut by 6 bases, the J end by 7 bases, with 22 bases between. Germline V lookup: CDR1 MDHEN, CDR2 SYDVKM. In DNA form, the CDR3 reads TGTGCCAGCAGCTCCTCGGGGGGCGGGACGGGTAATGAGCAGTTCTTC. Protein: CASSSSGGGTGNEQFF.

This chain links TRBV7-2 with TRBJ2-1; 9 bases agree with TRBD1. Germline assignment: CDR1 SGHTA and CDR2 FQGNSA. The CDR3 has 15 amino acids. The V gene end was trimmed by 6 bases and the J gene end by 4 bases; junction bases not matched to a gene: 7. CDR3 residues: CASRLGQGRYNEQFF. CDR3 coding DNA: TGTGCCAGCAGACTGGGACAGGGCAGGTACAATGAGCAGTTCTTC.

The chain combines TRBV30 with TRBJ1-1; D remains unclear. The ends were cut back, 0 bases at V and 1 base at J, with 12 bases in the middle. Per germline, CDR1 GTSNPN and CDR2 SVGIG (reference sequence). This CDR3 is built from 15 residues. The CDR3 nucleotides are TGTGCCTGGAGTGTATTTGGGCGTAAGAACACTGAAGCTTTCTTT. This codes for CAWSVFGRKNTEAFF.

The chain employs TRBV7-2 and TRBJ1-4, with D perhaps TRBD1 (5 bases). V was trimmed by 5 bases and J by 7 bases, leaving 14 bases between them. The length of the CDR3 is 14 residues. CDR1 and CDR2 (germline): SGHTA, FQGNSA. For the CDR3, the DNA is TGTGCCAGCAGCCGTCAGGGCTTCCGTGAAAAACTGTTTTTT. This codes for CASSRQGFREKLFF. The complete variable domain, with remaining parts taken from reference TRBV7-2 and TRBJ1-4, reads GAGVSQSPSNKVTEKGKDVELRCDPISGHTALYWYRQSLGQGLEFLIYFQGNSAPDKSGLPSDRFSAERTGGSVSTLTIQRTQQEDSAVYLCASSRQGFREKLFFGSGTQLSVL.

The genes are TRBV29-1 and TRBJ2-7, with TRBD1 matching over 10 bases. Trimming at V came to 6 bases and at J to 2 bases, leaving 1 base not matched to a gene. Germline V gene lookup returns CDR1 SQVTM and CDR2 ANQGSEA. This CDR3 comprises 12 residues. CDR3 region: CSVDRGAYEQYF. The CDR3 DNA sequence: TGCAGCGTGGACAGGGGGGCCTACGAGCAGTACTTC.

V gene TRBV19 combines with J gene TRBJ2-2; 7 bases agree with TRBD1. CDR1 is LNHDA and CDR2 is SQIVND in the germline V gene (reference sequence). CDR3 length: 15 amino acids. With V trimmed by 3 bases and J by 4 bases, 5 bases remained unmatched. This CDR3 is CASSIPGQTTGELFF. CDR3 nucleotide sequence: TGTGCCAGTAGTATCCCGGGACAGACCACCGGGGAGCTGTTTTTT. The whole variable domain, remainder taken from reference TRBV19 and TRBJ2-2, is DGGITQSPKYLFRKEGQNVTLSCEQNLNHDAMYWYRQDPGQGLRLIYYSQIVNDFQKGDIAEGYSVSREKKESFPLTVTSAQKNPTAFYLCASSIPGQTTGELFFGEGSRLTVL.

This clone was observed once. One end of the junction varies from germline; a read error may be responsible. The chain is built from TRBV25-1 and TRBJ1-4, with TRBD1 matching 8 bases. Per the germline V gene, CDR1 is MGHDK and CDR2 is SYGVNS. CDR3 length: 15 residues. The CDR3 coding sequence is TGTGCCAGCAGTGACCCAGGGGGCGCGTCTGAAATACTGTTTTTT. Translating gives CASSDPGGASEILFF.

This rearrangement joins TRBV27 to TRBJ1-2; 8 bases fit TRBD1. This CDR3 is 14 amino acids long. V shed 5 bases, J shed 0 bases, and the junction held 2 bases outside the gene matches. Germline CDR1 is MNHEY and CDR2 is SMNVEV (reference sequence). CDR3 in DNA: TGTGCCAGCAGTCTCAGGGGGCCTAACTATGGCTACACCTTC. This codes for CASSLRGPNYGYTF.

This clone was picked up a small number of times. This chain links TRBV2 with TRBJ2-7, with 7 bases aligning to TRBD2. CDR1 and CDR2 (germline): SNHLY, FYNNEI. The V gene end was trimmed by 7 bases and the J gene end by 0 bases; junction bases not matched to a gene: 3. The CDR3 has 13 amino acids. The CDR3 coding sequence is TGTGCCAGCACTCGGGACTACTCCTACGAGCAGTACTTC. This encodes CASTRDYSYEQYF.

This chain joins TRBV2 and TRBJ2-2, with D perhaps TRBD1 (6 bases). The length of the CDR3 is 16 residues. Trimming took off 2 bases at V and 3 bases at J, with 13 bases between the two ends. Germline assignment: CDR1 SNHLY and CDR2 FYNNEI. The CDR3 nucleotides are TGTGCCAGCAGTGAAATGGGGGCGCGGGACACCGGGGAGCTGTTTTTT. This codes for CASSEMGARDTGELFF.

The gene calls are TRBV30 and TRBJ1-4, with D perhaps TRBD1 (5 bases). This CDR3 has 14 amino acids. The V end lost 4 bases, the J end lost 8 bases, and 17 bases lay between the germline ends. Germline lookup yields CDR1 GTSNPN and CDR2 SVGIG (reference sequence). The DNA of the CDR3 is TGTGCCTGGAACTCAAGCCGGGGGGTAGAAAAACTGTTTTTT. It specifies CAWNSSRGVEKLFF.

This clone showed up just a few times. The gene calls are TRBV6-1 and TRBJ1-2, with TRBD1 as a possible D gene (6 bases). CDR1 and CDR2 (germline): MNHNS, SASEGT. V lost 3 bases and J 6 bases, leaving 11 bases between the germline ends. The CDR3 is 13 amino acids. The CDR3 coding sequence is TGTGCCAGCAGTGATTTGTGGACAGATGGCTACACCTTC. Protein product: CASSDLWTDGYTF.

The V and J genes are TRBV7-9 and TRBJ1-1, with D maybe TRBD1 (6 bases). The length of the CDR3 is 13 residues. The germline CDR1 and CDR2 sequences are SEHNR and FQNEAQ (reference sequence). Trimming took off 4 bases at V and 1 base at J, with 7 bases between the two ends. CDR3 residues: CASSSGQNTEAFF. In nucleotides, the CDR3 is TGTGCCAGCAGCTCGGGACAGAACACTGAAGCTTTCTTT.

The rearrangement joins TRBV28 to TRBJ1-5, with 9 bases matching TRBD1. Germline V gene data show CDR1 as MDHEN and CDR2 as SYDVKM. With 5 bases clipped from V and 5 bases from J, the junction kept 7 bases outside the gene matches. This CDR3 region has 15 residues. The CDR3 sequence: CASSPPGQGYQPQHF. As DNA, the CDR3 is TGTGCCAGCAGTCCCCCGGGACAGGGTTATCAGCCCCAGCATTTT.

The rearrangement links TRBV28 to TRBJ2-7, with TRBD1 matching over 9 bases. The CDR3 extends over 18 amino acids. The V gene's germline CDR1 is MDHEN and CDR2 SYDVKM. The V and J ends lost 4 bases and 0 bases, in that order; junction bases with no gene match: 13. The CDR3 reads CASSSQGARVTSSYEQYF. Here the CDR3 DNA reads TGTGCCAGCAGTTCACAGGGGGCTCGGGTCACGAGCTCCTACGAGCAGTACTTC.

This clone was seen only once. The chain employs TRBV15 and TRBJ2-7; TRBD1 matches 9 bases. This CDR3 is built from 15 residues. The germline V gene encodes CDR1 LNHNV and CDR2 YYDKDF (reference sequence). Losses at the gene ends were 5 bases for V and 5 bases for J; bases not matched to a gene: 10. Here the CDR3 reads CATSLDRGVIDEQYF. CDR3 nucleotides: TGTGCCACCAGCTTGGACAGGGGAGTGATTGACGAGCAGTACTTC.

Comment on this clone: Different DNA sequences within this sample yield the same CDR3. The V and J genes are TRBV28 and TRBJ1-5; 7 nucleotides agree with TRBD1. Germline V gene data show CDR1 as MDHEN and CDR2 as SYDVKM. The CDR3 is made up of 13 amino acids. V gave up 2 bases and J gave up 7 bases; unmatched junction bases: 2. The CDR3 loop is CASSLQGGQPQHF. The DNA for the CDR3 is TGTGCCAGCAGTTTACAGGGGGGACAGCCCCAGCATTTT.

The chain has TRBV5-4 and TRBJ2-5, with 7 positions matching TRBD1. The ends lost 4 bases at V and 3 bases at J; junction bases unmatched: 9. The germline gives CDR1 SGHNT, CDR2 YYREEE (reference sequence). The CDR3 loop spans 15 amino acids. As DNA, the CDR3 is TGTGCCAGCAGCACTACCGGGACAGTGAAAGAGACCCAGTACTTC. Encoded protein: CASSTTGTVKETQYF.

The chain couples TRBV29-1 to TRBJ2-3; D may be TRBD2 (6 bases). Between the trimmed V and J ends, which lost 5 bases and 4 bases, there was a span of 13 bases. The germline CDR1 and CDR2 sequences are SQVTM and ANQGSEA. There are 13 residues in the CDR3. The CDR3 here is CSVRRGLADTQYF. The CDR3 DNA is TGCAGCGTTCGGCGGGGTTTGGCAGATACGCAGTATTTT.

Only a few counts were recorded for this clone. DNA for the CDR3: TGTGCCAGCAGTCCCGGACAGGGTTCCTACGAGCAGTACTTC. Its translation: CASSPGQGSYEQYF. V gene TRBV6-5 combines with J gene TRBJ2-7, with TRBD1 identical over 8 bases. The V and J ends lost 5 bases and 1 base, in that order; junction bases with no gene match: 4. The CDR3 is 14 amino acids. Germline loops: CDR1 MNHEY, CDR2 SVGAGI.

The rearrangement uses TRBV7-9 and TRBJ1-5, with D possibly being TRBD1 (6 bases). This CDR3 is built from 16 residues. CDR1 and CDR2 (germline): SEHNR, FQNEAQ (reference sequence). Between the trimmed V and J ends, which lost 2 bases and 1 base, there was a span of 12 bases. The CDR3 nucleotides read TGTGCCAGCAGCTTAACCGGGGGGCGAAGCAATCAGCCCCAGCATTTT. It specifies CASSLTGGRSNQPQHF. Using reference TRBV7-9 and TRBJ1-5 for the parts outside the CDR3, the full variable domain is DTGVSQNPRHKITKRGQNVTFRCDPISEHNRLYWYRQTLGQGPEFLTYFQNEAQLEKSRLLSDRFSAERPKGSFSTLEIQRTEQGDSAMYLCASSLTGGRSNQPQHFGDGTRLSIL.

The chain links TRBV7-9 to TRBJ2-6, with D perhaps matching TRBD2 (6 bases). Germline V gene sequence: CDR1 SEHNR, CDR2 FQNEAQ (reference sequence). With 4 bases removed from V and 3 bases from J, the gap between germline ends came to 10 bases. There are 15 residues in the CDR3. The chain's CDR3 is CASSSHGGGANVLTF. The DNA for the CDR3 is TGTGCCAGCAGCTCCCACGGGGGTGGGGCCAACGTCCTGACTTTC.

The V call is TRBV15, the J call TRBJ1-6; D call uncertain. The CDR3 contains 15 residues. Trimming took off 0 bases at V and 6 bases at J, with 9 bases between the two ends. Germline V gene lookup returns CDR1 LNHNV and CDR2 YYDKDF (reference sequence). The CDR3 DNA reads TGTGCCACCAGCAGAGAGGAGGGAACTAATTCACCCCTCCACTTT. It yields the protein CATSREEGTNSPLHF.

The gene calls are TRBV5-1 and TRBJ2-7; TRBD1 matches at 7 bases. The length of the CDR3 is 13 residues. CDR1 and CDR2 (germline): SGHRS, YFSETQ. With V trimmed by 4 bases and J by 3 bases, 4 bases remained unmatched. CDR3: CASSQQGDYEQYF. The CDR3 DNA follows: TGCGCCAGCAGCCAGCAGGGGGACTACGAGCAGTACTTC.

The chain combines TRBV10-3 with TRBJ2-5; D is ambiguous. The CDR3 covers 11 residues. V was cut by 4 bases and J by 4 bases, with 4 bases left in between. CDR1 is ENHRY, CDR2 SYGVKD, per germline. DNA for the CDR3: TGTGCCATCAGTGGCGGAGAGACCCAGTACTTC. Its translation is CAISGGETQYF.